Below, 20 T cell receptor beta chains from the same sample are listed, as sequenced in a study of T cell changes during pregnancy in multiple sclerosis. Produced via immunoSEQ multiplex PCR; TCRdb's table is partial and in-frame only. Seen here are 45,000 to 75,000 clones, over 90% observed once, and the top ten hold about 0.93%. The sample in question was peripheral blood, obtained in the first trimester of pregnancy. These receptor sequences come from a female donor with multiple sclerosis, enrolled in a pregnancy study.

V is TRBV19 and J is TRBJ1-2; TRBD1 agrees at 11 bases. This CDR3 comprises 13 residues. Germline V gene sequence: CDR1 LNHDA, CDR2 SQIVND (reference sequence). J lost 6 bases, V lost 6 bases, and 3 bases had no gene match. The CDR3 DNA sequence: TGTGCCAGTAGGGGACAGGGGGAGGATGGCTACACCTTC. Its protein product is CASRGQGEDGYTF.

This sequence joins TRBV30 and TRBJ1-4; D unresolved. The length of the CDR3 is 11 residues. Per germline, CDR1 GTSNPN and CDR2 SVGIG (reference sequence). Between the trimmed V and J ends, which lost 1 base and 11 bases, there was a span of 8 bases. CDR3 nucleotide sequence: TGTGCCTGGAGTGGCTGGGAGAAACTGTTTTTT. Its protein is CAWSGWEKLFF.

The chain combines TRBV19 with TRBJ2-7, with 10 nucleotides matching TRBD1. Germline values: CDR1 LNHDA, CDR2 SQIVND (reference sequence). The CDR3 length is 12 residues. With 3 bases clipped from V and 8 bases from J, the junction kept 1 base outside the gene matches. CDR3 residues: CASSMGQGQQYF. CDR3 bases: TGTGCCAGTAGTATGGGACAGGGGCAGCAGTACTTC.

The chain has TRBV18 and TRBJ1-2; D gene uncertain. Between the trimmed V and J ends, which lost 6 bases and 6 bases, there was a span of 17 bases. The germline CDR1 and CDR2 sequences are KGHSH and LQKENI. This CDR3 region has 14 residues. CDR3 protein: CASSPREIVNGYTF. CDR3 bases: TGTGCCAGCTCGCCGAGGGAGATTGTGAATGGCTACACCTTC.

The chain employs TRBV30 and TRBJ2-2; tentative D call: TRBD1 (6 bases). The CDR3 totals 13 residues. Germline V gene lookup returns CDR1 GTSNPN and CDR2 SVGIG (reference sequence). Trimming took 0 bases from V and 5 from J, leaving 7 bases between them. The CDR3 region is CAWSVRGTGELFF. CDR3 in DNA: TGTGCCTGGAGTGTGAGGGGGACCGGGGAGCTGTTTTTT.

J is TRBJ2-3 and V is TRBV9, with D maybe TRBD1 (7 bases). Germline CDR1 is SGDLS and CDR2 is YYNGEE. CDR3 size: 18 residues. V was shortened by 0 bases and J by 2 bases, with 19 bases between the two germline ends. The CDR3 spells CASSVEGRGRGVTDTQYF. The CDR3 DNA reads TGTGCCAGCAGCGTAGAAGGGCGGGGCAGGGGGGTCACAGATACGCAGTATTTT.

This chain connects TRBV9 to TRBJ2-1; 13 bases are a match to TRBD2. The length of the CDR3 is 19 residues. With 0 bases clipped from V and 3 bases from J, the junction kept 9 bases outside the gene matches. Germline loops: CDR1 SGDLS, CDR2 YYNGEE. CDR3 coding DNA: TGTGCCAGCAGCGTAGACCCTACCGGACTAGCGGGGGACTACAATGAGCAGTTCTTC. This encodes CASSVDPTGLAGDYNEQFF.

V is TRBV27 and J is TRBJ1-2; D unclear. The V end was cut by 6 bases, the J end by 3 bases, with 17 bases between. Germline CDR1 MNHEY, CDR2 SMNVEV (reference sequence). This CDR3 comprises 15 residues. Written as DNA, the CDR3 is TGTGCCAGCAGCACTACCCCGCGGAGGCACTATGGCTACACCTTC. Encoded protein: CASSTTPRRHYGYTF.

This chain uses TRBV11-3 with TRBJ2-1; 11 bases map to TRBD2. Germline V gene sequence: CDR1 SGHNT, CDR2 YENEEA. V shed 6 bases and J 4 bases; nucleotides not matched to a gene: 5. The CDR3 totals 15 residues. CDR3 nucleotides: TGTGCCAGCAGTCCTAGCGGGGGGAATTACAATGAGCAGTTCTTC. This translates into CASSPSGGNYNEQFF.

This chain joins TRBV7-8 and TRBJ1-2, with 7 bases that match TRBD1. The CDR3 runs to 17 residues. The trim removed 0 bases at V and 5 bases at J, leaving 12 bases unmatched. Per germline, CDR1 SGHVS and CDR2 FQNEAQ. Written as DNA, the CDR3 is TGTGCCAGCAGCTTAGCGACAGGGTACAAGGGGGCGTATGGCTACACCTTC. Its translation: CASSLATGYKGAYGYTF.

CDR3 nucleotide sequence: TGTGCCAGCAGCCCCGGCCGGGGGGGGCTAGGGCAGTACTTC. This translates into CASSPGRGGLGQYF. This rearrangement joins TRBV5-4 to TRBJ2-7; TRBD2 aligns across 8 bases. The CDR3 loop spans 14 amino acids. Germline V gives CDR1 SGHNT, CDR2 YYREEE (reference sequence). V lost 4 bases, J lost 9 bases, and 12 bases stayed unmatched.

About this clone itself: The junction and the germline gene differ at one end; a read error may be behind it. The V call is TRBV6-4, the J call TRBJ2-2, with a possible D match to TRBD2 (7 bases). From germline, CDR1 is MRHNA and CDR2 SNTAGT. This CDR3 spans 18 amino acids. The CDR3 DNA reads as TGTGCCCCCGCGAAGGGGGGGACTCTACCTCCGAACACCGGAGAGCTGTTTTTT. Encoded protein: CAPAKGGTLPPNTGELFF.

V gene TRBV6-6 combines with J gene TRBJ1-2; no firm D call. This CDR3 has 14 residues. Germline V CDR1 and CDR2: MNHNY, SVGAGI (reference sequence). Trimming stripped 3 bases from V and 4 bases from J, with 12 bases between. DNA for the CDR3: TGTGCCAGCAGTTATGCCAGAATTACCTATGGCTACACCTTC. This sequence encodes CASSYARITYGYTF.

V and J are TRBV7-9 and TRBJ1-3; the D is unclear. This CDR3 region has 16 residues. Germline CDR1 reads SEHNR; CDR2 reads FQNEAQ (reference sequence). V was clipped by 2 bases and J by 4 bases, with 15 bases between them. Here the CDR3 reads CASSLSSGPGGNTIYF. DNA of the CDR3: TGTGCCAGCAGCTTAAGTTCCGGGCCGGGAGGAAACACCATATATTTT.

This clone was recorded once. The rearrangement joins TRBV6-5 to TRBJ1-2, with TRBD1 matching 11 bases. This CDR3 comprises 15 residues. With V trimmed by 6 bases and J by 7 bases, 10 bases remained unmatched. Germline-derived CDR1 and CDR2 are MNHEY and SVGAGI. DNA for the CDR3: TGTGCCAGCAGCCTAGTGGACAGGGGGCTTGGTGGCTACACCTTC. Protein sequence: CASSLVDRGLGGYTF.

The V and J genes are TRBV5-4 and TRBJ2-7, with 7 nucleotides matching TRBD2. The V and J ends lost 0 bases and 0 bases, in that order; junction bases with no gene match: 3. Germline V gene lookup returns CDR1 SGHNT and CDR2 YYREEE (reference sequence). The CDR3 totals 15 residues. The CDR3 here is CASSLGGGDSYEQYF. The CDR3 bases are TGTGCCAGCAGCTTGGGGGGGGGAGACTCCTACGAGCAGTACTTC.

The rearrangement links TRBV6-5 to TRBJ1-5; no reliable D call. The V end was cut by 0 bases, the J end by 3 bases, with 9 bases between. Germline loops: CDR1 MNHEY, CDR2 SVGAGI. The CDR3 extends over 15 amino acids. For the CDR3, the DNA is TGTGCCAGCAGTTACTCTATCGGGATCAATCAGCCCCAGCATTTT. This codes for CASSYSIGINQPQHF.

The chain employs TRBV5-1 and TRBJ2-2, with a possible D match to TRBD1 (6 bases). CDR1 and CDR2 (germline): SGHRS, YFSETQ. CDR3 size: 15 residues. Trimming cost V 2 bases and J 1 base, with 9 bases left between them. CDR3 nucleotide sequence: TGCGCCAGCAGCTTTACGGGACAGAACACCGGGGAGCTGTTTTTT. Residues: CASSFTGQNTGELFF.

The chain links TRBV9 to TRBJ2-2; D is undetermined. CDR3 length equals 15 residues. V shed 0 bases and J shed 3 bases, with 9 bases lying between them. Germline CDR1 is SGDLS and CDR2 is YYNGEE. CDR3 sequence reads: CASSVAGFHTGELFF. As DNA, the CDR3 is TGTGCCAGCAGCGTAGCTGGCTTTCACACCGGGGAGCTGTTTTTT.

This chain joins TRBV7-2 and TRBJ1-1; perhaps TRBD1 as D (6 bases). The CDR3 contains 14 residues. Germline CDR1 is SGHTA and CDR2 is FQGNSA. The germline V and J ends were trimmed by 5 bases and 3 bases, with 13 bases remaining between them. The CDR3 DNA sequence: TGTGCCAGCAGCATAAGGGGGGGGGACACTGAAGCTTTCTTT. It translates to CASSIRGGDTEAFF.